What follows describes a single TCR beta chain. Its antigen is not identified. This CDR3 spans 14 amino acids. CDR1 and CDR2 (germline): MNHEY, SMNVEV (reference sequence). UMI-tagged TRB cDNA libraries were built via 5' RACE. TCRdb derives one entry per CDR3 protein from the 5' RACE reads, leaving out DNA. There are 45,000 to 65,000 distinct CDR3 sequences in the sample, with 20% to 25% held by the top ten. The data were taken from a study of CXCR3-negative and CXCR3-positive naive CD8 T cells. Study-level findings and limits: Naive cells, whether CXCR3-negative or CXCR3-positive, had similar TRBV-TRBJ usage, while memory cells differed.

The sequencing sample was made of memory CD8+ T cells from blood. This rearrangement joins TRBV27 to TRBJ2-1. The receptor was derived from a human donor in good health. Some clones in this sample may be carry-over from other donors' samples. CDR3 in amino acids: CASSLRVGYNEQFF.